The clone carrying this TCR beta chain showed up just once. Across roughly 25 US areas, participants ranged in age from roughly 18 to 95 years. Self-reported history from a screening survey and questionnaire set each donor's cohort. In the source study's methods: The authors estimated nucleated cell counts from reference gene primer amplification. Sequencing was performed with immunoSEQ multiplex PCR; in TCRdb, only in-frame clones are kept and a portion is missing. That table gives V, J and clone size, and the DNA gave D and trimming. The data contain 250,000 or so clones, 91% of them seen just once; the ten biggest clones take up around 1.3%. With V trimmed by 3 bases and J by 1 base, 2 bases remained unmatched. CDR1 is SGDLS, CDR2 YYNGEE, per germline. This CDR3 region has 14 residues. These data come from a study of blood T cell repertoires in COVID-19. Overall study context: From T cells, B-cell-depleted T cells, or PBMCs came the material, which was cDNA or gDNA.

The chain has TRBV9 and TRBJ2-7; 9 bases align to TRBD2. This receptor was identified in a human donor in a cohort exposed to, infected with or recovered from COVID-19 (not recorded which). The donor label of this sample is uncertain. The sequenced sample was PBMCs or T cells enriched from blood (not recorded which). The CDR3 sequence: CASSAAGGSYEQYF. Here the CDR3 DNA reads TGTGCCAGCAGCGCCGCGGGGGGGTCCTACGAGCAGTACTTC.